A single sample gave rise to the 21 T cell receptor beta chains below, sequenced in a study of shared clonotypes between healthy human individuals. Naive-designated CD8 cells lacked CD45RO, were positively enriched for CCR7, and omitted terminally differentiated effector memory CD45RA+ cells. Only in-frame clones appear in the TCRdb table, and some are missing; sequencing was by immunoSEQ multiplex PCR. The table has about 2.1 million clones, about 94% seen once. Source material: naive CD8+ T cells from PBMCs. The receptors shown here come from a man younger than 30 in good health. Some clones in this sample may be carry-over from other donors' samples.

In the case of this clone: Other DNA variants within this sample encode the same CDR3. This chain joins TRBV9 and TRBJ2-2; 8 bases are shared with TRBD1. Germline trimming cut 3 bases from V and 1 base from J; bases unmatched to any gene: 5. The length of the CDR3 is 16 residues. The germline V gene has CDR1 SGDLS and CDR2 YYNGEE. The CDR3 DNA follows: TGTGCCAGCAGCGCACCCGGGACAGGGAACACCGGGGAGCTGTTTTTT. It translates to CASSAPGTGNTGELFF.

DNA for the CDR3: TGTGCCAGTAGTATAAAACTTAATCCTCACAACACTGAAGCTTTCTTT. Protein sequence: CASSIKLNPHNTEAFF. The rearrangement uses TRBV19 and TRBJ1-1; D gene ambiguous. Germline CDR1 and CDR2: LNHDA and SQIVND (reference sequence). The CDR3 contains 16 residues. The V gene lost 2 bases and the J gene lost 2 bases, with 15 bases spanning the gap.

The chain recombines TRBV5-8 with TRBJ2-7; TRBD1 might be the D (5 bases). Germline CDR1 reads SGHTS; CDR2 reads YDEGEE. Trimming took off 4 bases at V and 6 bases at J, with 26 bases between the two ends. CDR3 length: 17 residues. CDR3 sequence: CASSVKTVFSASREQYF. In DNA form, the CDR3 reads TGTGCCAGCAGCGTAAAGACAGTTTTTTCTGCCTCGCGCGAGCAGTACTTC.

This chain links TRBV7-9 with TRBJ2-2, with D uncertain. Trimming stripped 8 bases from V and 6 bases from J, with 19 bases between. Germline-derived CDR1 and CDR2 are SEHNR and FQNEAQ (reference sequence). The CDR3 sequence is 15 residues long. The CDR3 reads CASLVEAAHSGELFF. The CDR3 DNA follows: TGTGCCAGCTTGGTAGAGGCAGCTCACTCCGGGGAGCTGTTTTTT. The variable domain in full, completed from reference TRBV7-9 and TRBJ2-2, reads DTGVSQNPRHKITKRGQNVTFRCDPISEHNRLYWYRQTLGQGPEFLTYFQNEAQLEKSRLLSDRFSAERPKGSFSTLEIQRTEQGDSAMYLCASLVEAAHSGELFFGEGSRLTVL.

The rearrangement uses TRBV19 and TRBJ2-5, with D hard to call. Germline loops: CDR1 LNHDA, CDR2 SQIVND (reference sequence). This CDR3 comprises 14 residues. V lost 5 bases to trimming and J lost 7 bases, with 17 bases between them. The CDR3 protein is CASSPRTGPGTQYF. The CDR3 DNA reads TGTGCCAGTAGTCCCCGGACCGGACCAGGGACCCAGTACTTC.

J is TRBJ2-7 and V is TRBV7-3; 11 bases match TRBD2. Germline loops: CDR1 SGHTA, CDR2 FQGTGA. J gave up 3 bases and V 5 bases, and 6 bases lay outside the gene matches. This CDR3 is 15 amino acids long. The CDR3 DNA is TGTGCCAGCAGCAGCGTAGCGGGAGGGCTCTACGAGCAGTACTTC. Translating gives CASSSVAGGLYEQYF.

A single count supports this clone. The chain is built from TRBV27 and TRBJ2-7, with D perhaps given as TRBD1 or TRBD2 (5 bases each). Trimming removed 5 bases at V and 5 bases at J, with 22 bases between. CDR3 length: 16 residues. Germline CDR1 MNHEY, CDR2 SMNVEV (reference sequence). In DNA, the CDR3 is TGTGCCAGCAGTCTCAACCTCGGGGCAGTCCACCACGAGCAGTACTTC. Protein sequence: CASSLNLGAVHHEQYF.

The V gene is TRBV5-8, the J gene TRBJ2-7, with D perhaps matching TRBD1 (5 bases). V lost 4 bases, J lost 2 bases, and 13 bases lay in between. Germline values: CDR1 SGHTS, CDR2 YDEGEE. The CDR3 sequence is 14 residues long. The chain's CDR3 is CASSPNRFPYEQYF. Here the CDR3 DNA reads TGTGCCAGCAGCCCCAACAGGTTTCCCTACGAGCAGTACTTC.

This clone has a single count. The CDR3 nucleotides are TGTGCCAGCAGCCGAGAGGGATCCCCCACCGGGGAGCTGTTTTTT. Encoded protein: CASSREGSPTGELFF. The V call is TRBV13, the J call TRBJ2-2, with D tentatively TRBD2 (5 bases). Trimming left V 5 bases short and J 4 bases short, with 14 bases between. The CDR3 runs to 15 residues. Germline-derived CDR1 and CDR2 are PRHDT and FYEKMQ (reference sequence).

This chain uses TRBV6-5 with TRBJ1-1; D gene unclear. CDR1 is MNHEY, CDR2 SVGAGI, per germline. CDR3 size: 15 residues. V was cut by 7 bases and J by 3 bases, with 18 bases left in between. The CDR3, as DNA: TGTGCCAGCACCCCTTTAAGGGCCGGGGACACTGAAGCTTTCTTT. This translates into CASTPLRAGDTEAFF.

J is TRBJ2-4 and V is TRBV7-9; no clear D gene. CDR1 and CDR2 from the germline V gene are SEHNR and FQNEAQ (reference sequence). V was shortened by 1 base and J by 7 bases, with 17 bases between the two germline ends. This CDR3 has 16 residues. The CDR3 sequence: CASSLGIGSLGNIQYF. In DNA, the CDR3 is TGTGCCAGCAGCTTAGGTATAGGGTCCCTAGGTAACATTCAGTACTTC. Combining the CDR3 with reference TRBV7-9 and TRBJ2-4 gives the whole variable domain DTGVSQNPRHKITKRGQNVTFRCDPISEHNRLYWYRQTLGQGPEFLTYFQNEAQLEKSRLLSDRFSAERPKGSFSTLEIQRTEQGDSAMYLCASSLGIGSLGNIQYFGAGTRLSVL.

The rearrangement uses TRBV28 and TRBJ2-5; weak D call: TRBD2 (6 bases). The CDR3 has 16 residues. V was clipped by 5 bases and J by 4 bases, with 20 bases between them. Germline values: CDR1 MDHEN, CDR2 SYDVKM. CDR3 coding DNA: TGTGCCAGCAGTCCCCTAGGCGGGGAGTTAGGAGAGACCCAGTACTTC. Translating gives CASSPLGGELGETQYF.

This clone was seen a single time. The chain is built from TRBV27 and TRBJ2-7; 9 bases match TRBD1. V shed 3 bases and J 5 bases; nucleotides not matched to a gene: 5. This CDR3 is built from 14 residues. CDR1 and CDR2 (germline): MNHEY, SMNVEV (reference sequence). CDR3 sequence reads: CASSFDRGSHEQYF. The CDR3 DNA reads TGTGCCAGCAGTTTCGACAGGGGGTCCCACGAGCAGTACTTC.

V gene TRBV6-5 combines with J gene TRBJ1-5; TRBD1 aligns across 9 bases. The CDR3 has 15 amino acids. CDR1 and CDR2 from the germline V gene are MNHEY and SVGAGI. The V gene end was trimmed by 7 bases and the J gene end by 0 bases; junction bases not matched to a gene: 4. CDR3: CASKSGQGSNQPQHF. CDR3 nucleotide sequence: TGTGCCAGCAAGTCGGGACAGGGTAGCAATCAGCCCCAGCATTTT.

V usage is TRBV7-2 and J usage is TRBJ2-3; D not resolved. Germline CDR1 SGHTA, CDR2 FQGNSA. Trimming left V 2 bases short and J 4 bases short, with 13 bases between. The CDR3 covers 15 residues. CDR3 coding DNA: TGTGCCAGCAGCTTAAACCACCGTGTTGCAGATACGCAGTATTTT. It is translated as CASSLNHRVADTQYF.

The V and J genes are TRBV5-6 and TRBJ1-2; D is ambiguous. Trimming took off 2 bases at V and 8 bases at J, with 16 bases between the two ends. This CDR3 spans 14 amino acids. Germline-derived CDR1 and CDR2 are SGHDT and YYEEEE. The DNA for the CDR3 is TGTGCCAGCAGCTTCGGCCCAGCTCCCTACGGCTACACCTTC. It specifies CASSFGPAPYGYTF.

The rearrangement uses TRBV13 and TRBJ2-5; 11 bases fit TRBD2. The CDR3 contains 16 residues. The junction had 4 bases not matched to a gene; V was cut back by 3 bases and J by 1 base. Germline CDR1 is PRHDT and CDR2 is FYEKMQ (reference sequence). In nucleotides, the CDR3 is TGTGCCAGCAGCTTCGGGACTAGCGGATTCCAAGAGACCCAGTACTTC. Protein sequence: CASSFGTSGFQETQYF. Combining the CDR3 with reference TRBV13 and TRBJ2-5 gives the whole variable domain AAGVIQSPRHLIKEKRETATLKCYPIPRHDTVYWYQQGPGQDPQFLISFYEKMQSDKGSIPDRFSAQQFSDYHSELNMSSLELGDSALYFCASSFGTSGFQETQYFGPGTRLLVL.

This sequence joins TRBV27 and TRBJ2-7; D is perhaps TRBD1 (5 bases). Trimming removed 6 bases from V and 3 bases from J, with 15 bases in between. Per germline, CDR1 MNHEY and CDR2 SMNVEV (reference sequence). The CDR3 has 14 residues. The chain's CDR3 is CASSQGAKHYEQYF. The DNA of the CDR3 is TGTGCCAGCAGCCAAGGGGCCAAACACTACGAGCAGTACTTC.

This chain joins TRBV29-1 and TRBJ1-1; unclear D gene. The V end lost 4 bases, the J end lost 2 bases, and 8 bases lay between the germline ends. The CDR3 has 12 amino acids. Germline CDR1 is SQVTM and CDR2 is ANQGSEA. CDR3 nucleotides: TGCAGCGTTGGACATTTTAACACTGAAGCTTTCTTT. Protein: CSVGHFNTEAFF.

J is TRBJ2-7 and V is TRBV27, with D perhaps given as TRBD1 or TRBD2 (5 bases each). Germline V gene lookup returns CDR1 MNHEY and CDR2 SMNVEV (reference sequence). The CDR3 is made up of 16 amino acids. Trimming removed 0 bases from V and 7 bases from J, with 19 bases in between. CDR3 nucleotide sequence: TGTGCCAGCAGTTTATCGTACGGGACCACGAGGATGGAGCAGTACTTC. Its protein product is CASSLSYGTTRMEQYF.

The chain uses TRBV19 and TRBJ1-4, with D perhaps TRBD1 (6 bases). V shed 6 bases and J shed 5 bases, with 13 bases lying between them. The CDR3 consists of 14 residues. The V gene's germline CDR1 is LNHDA and CDR2 SQIVND (reference sequence). The chain's CDR3 is CASRPGVLNEKLFF. The CDR3 coding sequence is TGTGCCAGTAGACCAGGGGTTCTGAATGAAAAACTGTTTTTT.